This T cell receptor (beta chain) was found in a study of T cell changes during pregnancy in multiple sclerosis. The CDR3 covers 15 residues. The V and J ends lost 4 bases and 0 bases respectively, with 11 bases between them. The germline V gene encodes CDR1 SGDLS and CDR2 YYNGEE. Sequencing used immunoSEQ multiplex PCR; TCRdb keeps in-frame clones, though not all of them. The sample lists roughly 40,000 clones, 70% to 90% occurring once. The source of this sequence is a female donor with multiple sclerosis, enrolled in a pregnancy study. This chain links TRBV9 with TRBJ1-3, with D maybe TRBD1 (5 bases). The specimen was CD4+ T cells from peripheral blood mononuclear cells, collected after pregnancy. The CDR3 loop reads CASSPRGGSGNTIYF. CDR3 DNA sequence: TGTGCCAGCAGCCCGCGGGGGGGCTCTGGAAACACCATATATTTT.